Below are 28 T cell receptor beta chains sequenced from a single sample in a study of shared clonotypes between healthy human individuals. Repertoires were generated with immunoSEQ multiplex PCR, while TCRdb's copy carries only in-frame clones and drops some. The table lists approximately 640,000 clones, 55% to 75% of them singletons. The specimen was memory CD4+ T cells sorted from blood. Subset reported: CD45RA-negative fraction. The source is a woman aged 30 to 39 in good health.

The chain is built from TRBV5-4 and TRBJ1-4, with D unclear. The CDR3 is 13 amino acids. CDR1 SGHNT and CDR2 YYREEE come from the germline V gene (reference sequence). V lost 3 bases and J 6 bases, leaving 9 bases between the germline ends. For the CDR3, the DNA is TGTGCCAGCAGCTCACCAAGGGATGAAAAACTGTTTTTT. It encodes CASSSPRDEKLFF.

The chain combines TRBV11-2 with TRBJ1-1; no clear D. The CDR3 extends over 18 amino acids. Looked up from germline, CDR1 is SGHAT and CDR2 is FQNNGV. Deletions cut 2 bases from V and 5 bases from J, with 24 bases between. The CDR3 loop reads CASSLIQGRRGKDTEAFF. CDR3 nucleotide sequence: TGTGCCAGCAGCTTAATTCAAGGACGGCGAGGAAAGGATACTGAAGCTTTCTTT.

This sequence joins TRBV30 and TRBJ2-5; 13 nucleotides match TRBD2. TRBJ2-7 matches the DNA end more closely, so the J call is doubtful. The CDR3 has 17 amino acids. The germline V gene has CDR1 GTSNPN and CDR2 SVGIG (reference sequence). CDR3 bases: TGTGCCTGGAGTGTACTCCCACTAGCGGGAGGGCATCGCGAGCAGTACTTC. Amino acid sequence: CAWSVLPLAGGHREQYF.

In its sample, this clone was seen once. The rearrangement links TRBV4-1 to TRBJ2-5; D might be TRBD2 (6 bases). Trimming left V 4 bases short and J 11 bases short, with 23 bases between. CDR1 is MGHRA and CDR2 is YSYEKL in the germline V gene. The CDR3 extends over 15 amino acids. The CDR3 sequence: CASSPSGGMSFEQYF. The DNA for the CDR3 is TGCGCCAGCAGCCCGTCCGGGGGAATGTCGTTTGAGCAGTACTTC.

This clone was picked up a small number of times. Other DNA sequences within the sample encode an identical CDR3. The chain combines TRBV11-3 with TRBJ2-1; D assignment may be TRBD1 or TRBD2 (5 bases each). Germline V gene data show CDR1 as SGHNT and CDR2 as YENEEA. Trimming took off 4 bases at V and 2 bases at J, with 6 bases between the two ends. CDR3 length equals 13 residues. CDR3 loop: CASSSGPYNEQFF. The CDR3 DNA sequence: TGTGCCAGCAGCTCGGGACCCTACAATGAGCAGTTCTTC.

The chain's CDR3 is CASSQFRATQYF. CDR3 coding DNA: TGTGCCAGCAGCCAATTCAGGGCTACGCAGTATTTT. The rearrangement uses TRBV14 and TRBJ2-3, with a weak D call TRBD1 (5 bases). The germline V gene encodes CDR1 SGHDN and CDR2 FVKESK. The CDR3 is 12 residues long. The ends were cut back, 2 bases at V and 8 bases at J, with 8 bases in the middle.

The gene calls are TRBV18 and TRBJ2-7; TRBD2 aligns across 9 bases. Germline V gene data show CDR1 as KGHSH and CDR2 as LQKENI. After removal of 2 bases from V and 3 bases from J, the junction contained 5 bases not matched to a gene. This CDR3 has 15 residues. CDR3 region: CASSPTSGYIYEQYF. CDR3 nucleotide sequence: TGTGCCAGCTCACCAACTAGCGGGTACATCTACGAGCAGTACTTC.

The rearrangement uses TRBV15 and TRBJ1-3; D is unresolved. Trimming stripped 0 bases from V and 0 bases from J, with 12 bases between. The CDR3 sequence is 17 residues long. Germline V lookup: CDR1 LNHNV, CDR2 YYDKDF (reference sequence). The CDR3 spells CATSRDILRTSGNTIYF. The CDR3 DNA is TGTGCCACCAGCAGAGATATTTTACGGACCTCTGGAAACACCATATATTTT.

This clone came up once. V usage is TRBV10-3 and J usage is TRBJ1-5; D gene unclear. Germline CDR1 and CDR2: ENHRY and SYGVKD. V was clipped by 6 bases and J by 3 bases, with 9 bases between them. This CDR3 is 13 amino acids long. The DNA of the CDR3 is TGTGCCATCAGAGACGGGGTCAATCAGCCCCAGCATTTT. Its protein product is CAIRDGVNQPQHF.

V gene TRBV6-5 combines with J gene TRBJ2-7; D gene unclear. The CDR3 is 15 residues long. V gave up 0 bases and J gave up 2 bases, with 11 bases separating them. Germline V gene data show CDR1 as MNHEY and CDR2 as SVGAGI. The CDR3 DNA reads as TGTGCCAGCAGTTACTCCGACAATTCGGCCTACGAGCAGTACTTC. Translating it yields CASSYSDNSAYEQYF.

In the case of this clone: The sample carries other DNA sequences with the same CDR3. The chain links TRBV20-1 to TRBJ2-1; TRBD1 might be the D (6 bases). This CDR3 comprises 11 residues. V was cut by 6 bases and J by 5 bases, with 8 bases left in between. CDR1 and CDR2 (germline): DFQATT, SNEGSKA (reference sequence). In DNA form, the CDR3 reads TGCAGTGCCAGGGGCGACAATGAGCAGTTCTTC. Encoded protein: CSARGDNEQFF.

Worth noting for this clone: This may arise from a read error, as a much more abundant clone is one base away. J is TRBJ1-3 and V is TRBV7-9; 7 nucleotides align to TRBD1. The CDR3 spans 14 residues. V gave up 5 bases and J gave up 4 bases; unmatched junction bases: 5. Germline CDR1 is SEHNR and CDR2 is FQNEAQ (reference sequence). CDR3: CASSPTGSGNTIYF. In nucleotides, the CDR3 is TGTGCCAGCAGCCCGACAGGGTCCGGAAACACCATATATTTT.

This chain links TRBV29-1 with TRBJ1-1; possibly TRBD1 for D (5 bases). Germline V lookup: CDR1 SQVTM, CDR2 ANQGSEA. Trimming left V 6 bases short and J 4 bases short, with 18 bases between. The CDR3 length is 14 residues. The CDR3 here is CSVSMTGLGTEAFF. CDR3 coding DNA: TGCAGCGTCAGTATGACGGGACTCGGCACTGAAGCTTTCTTT.

The chain employs TRBV6-4 and TRBJ2-3, with D perhaps being TRBD1 or TRBD2 (5 bases each). Per the germline V gene, CDR1 is MRHNA and CDR2 is SNTAGT. Trimming took off 0 bases at V and 3 bases at J, with 7 bases between the two ends. The CDR3 is 14 amino acids. DNA for the CDR3: TGTGCCAGCAGTGACTCGGGGGAGACAGATACGCAGTATTTT. Translated: CASSDSGETDTQYF.

V gene TRBV5-6 combines with J gene TRBJ2-5; D call uncertain. With the DNA end fitting TRBJ2-7 better, the J assignment may be wrong. Germline-derived CDR1 and CDR2 are SGHDT and YYEEEE. The CDR3 totals 15 residues. CDR3 sequence reads: CASSHRTRLSYEQYF. The CDR3, as DNA: TGTGCCAGCAGCCACCGGACCCGTTTAAGCTACGAGCAGTACTTC.

The chain has TRBV9 and TRBJ2-1, with 11 positions matching TRBD2. Germline CDR1 and CDR2: SGDLS and YYNGEE. The CDR3 runs 16 residues. The trim removed 3 bases at V and 4 bases at J, leaving 6 bases unmatched. DNA of the CDR3: TGTGCCAGCAGCGGTTCCGGGACTAGCGGTTACAATGAGCAGTTCTTC. It translates to CASSGSGTSGYNEQFF.

The rearrangement joins TRBV7-3 to TRBJ2-1; D perhaps matches TRBD2 (5 bases). Trimming took 5 bases from V and 10 from J, leaving 15 bases between them. The CDR3 loop spans 13 amino acids. From germline, CDR1 is SGHTA and CDR2 FQGTGA. CDR3 region: CASSTTSVGEQFF. CDR3 nucleotides: TGTGCCAGCAGCACCACTAGTGTCGGCGAGCAGTTCTTC.

The chain has TRBV10-2 and TRBJ2-7, with a weak D call TRBD2 (5 bases). Trimming shortened V by 11 bases and J by 2 bases, and 19 bases separated the two germline ends. The CDR3 totals 14 residues. Germline CDR1 reads WSHSY; CDR2 reads SAAADI. As DNA, the CDR3 is TGCGCCGCATCGAAAGGAGGACTGCCCTACGAGCAGTACTTC. Translated, it gives CAASKGGLPYEQYF.

This clone has a handful of counts. This chain joins TRBV28 and TRBJ1-2, with 12 bases identical to TRBD1. CDR1 is MDHEN, CDR2 SYDVKM, per germline. The CDR3 loop spans 14 amino acids. J was trimmed by 6 bases and V by 8 bases; bases with no gene match: 7. The CDR3 sequence is CASGGTGGEHGYTF. CDR3 in DNA: TGTGCCAGCGGGGGGACAGGGGGCGAGCATGGCTACACCTTC.

The V and J genes are TRBV9 and TRBJ2-7; D uncertain. Trimming left V 4 bases short and J 4 bases short, with 21 bases between. CDR1 and CDR2 (germline): SGDLS, YYNGEE. The CDR3 is 16 amino acids. The CDR3 region has the DNA TGTGCCAGCAGCCAGGCGTGGGCAGAGGAACAATACGAGCAGTACTTC. Its translation: CASSQAWAEEQYEQYF.

V is TRBV10-1 and J is TRBJ2-7, with a weak D call TRBD1 (5 bases). Germline CDR1 reads WNHNN; CDR2 reads SYGVQD (reference sequence). The CDR3 contains 18 residues. V lost 3 bases and J 3 bases, leaving 24 bases between the germline ends. CDR3 protein: CASSESALGGSRGYEQYF. The DNA for the CDR3 is TGCGCCAGCAGTGAAAGCGCGTTGGGTGGTAGTAGGGGCTACGAGCAGTACTTC.

The chain joins TRBV28 to TRBJ1-2, with 7 bases that match TRBD1. Trimming at V came to 3 bases and at J to 8 bases, leaving 6 bases not matched to a gene. This CDR3 has 13 amino acids. The germline CDR1 and CDR2 sequences are MDHEN and SYDVKM. The CDR3 sequence is CASSLGTVQGYTF. CDR3 DNA: TGTGCCAGCAGTTTGGGGACAGTTCAGGGCTACACCTTC.

This chain uses TRBV11-2 with TRBJ2-7, with D perhaps TRBD1 (8 bases). The CDR3 sequence is 14 residues long. The germline gives CDR1 SGHAT, CDR2 FQNNGV. Between the trimmed V and J ends, which lost 6 bases and 3 bases, there was a span of 15 bases. DNA for the CDR3: TGTGCCAGCAGTAAAACAGGGGGGGACTACGAGCAGTACTTC. It translates to CASSKTGGDYEQYF.

The chain carries TRBV29-1 and TRBJ2-5; TRBD2 matches at 7 bases. There are 15 residues in the CDR3. After removal of 4 bases from V and 1 base from J, the junction contained 9 bases not matched to a gene. The germline gives CDR1 SQVTM, CDR2 ANQGSEA. CDR3 in amino acids: CSVGVTSVSQETQYF. CDR3 sequence (DNA): TGCAGCGTTGGAGTTACTAGCGTGTCCCAAGAGACCCAGTACTTC.

The V and J genes are TRBV9 and TRBJ2-2; no clear D. Germline CDR1 is SGDLS and CDR2 is YYNGEE. The length of the CDR3 is 16 residues. V lost 1 base to trimming and J lost 0 bases, with 10 bases between them. The CDR3 region is CASSVLRATNTGELFF. In DNA, the CDR3 is TGTGCCAGCAGCGTATTAAGGGCTACGAACACCGGGGAGCTGTTTTTT.

The rearrangement joins TRBV2 to TRBJ2-7, with D perhaps TRBD1 or TRBD2 (7 bases each). Trimming removed 2 bases at V and 3 bases at J, with 20 bases between. Germline V CDR1 and CDR2: SNHLY, FYNNEI. The CDR3 runs to 17 residues. The CDR3 nucleotides read TGTGCCAGCAGTGAACTCGAAGCAGGGGGAGGGGGCTACGAGCAGTACTTC. Amino acids: CASSELEAGGGGYEQYF.

This clone turned up a few times. This rearrangement joins TRBV6-6 to TRBJ2-1, with D perhaps TRBD2 (6 bases). The germline gives CDR1 MNHNY, CDR2 SVGAGI (reference sequence). This CDR3 is built from 15 residues. Deletions cut 3 bases from V and 9 bases from J, with 18 bases between. In DNA, the CDR3 is TGTGCCAGCAGTTATACTAGCCCGGTGGACGGTGAGCAGTTCTTC. The encoded protein is CASSYTSPVDGEQFF.

The chain has TRBV5-1 and TRBJ2-5, with 9 nucleotides matching TRBD1. Looked up from germline, CDR1 is SGHRS and CDR2 is YFSETQ. CDR3 length: 15 amino acids. The ends lost 1 base at V and 5 bases at J; junction bases unmatched: 6. The chain's CDR3 is CASSLTGGLGETQYF. In nucleotides, the CDR3 is TGCGCCAGCAGCTTGACAGGGGGCCTCGGGGAGACCCAGTACTTC.